The clone carrying this T cell receptor beta chain has just one count. The sample originates from a study of T cell responses to AZD1222 COVID-19 vaccine. The method was immunoSEQ multiplex PCR; TCRdb's version includes in-frame clones alone and lacks a portion of them. The profile shows approximately 60,000 clones, 65% to 85% of them singletons. V shed 7 bases, J shed 5 bases, and the junction held 9 bases outside the gene matches. From germline, CDR1 is WSHSY and CDR2 SAAADI. This CDR3 comprises 15 residues. The chain joins TRBV10-2 to TRBJ2-1, with TRBD2 identical over 9 bases. This material consisted of peripheral blood, taken on day 0 of AZD1222 vaccination. The TCR originated in an adult in good health. The CDR3 protein is CASIPGGGADNEQFF. CDR3 bases: TGCGCCAGCATCCCAGGCGGGGGGGCGGACAATGAGCAGTTCTTC.